This passage covers 18 T cell receptor beta chains from one sample sequenced in a study of shared T cell receptors in the human thymus. The assay was immunoSEQ multiplex PCR, and TCRdb's table has in-frame clones only and misses some. The sample holds some 660,000 clones, about 87% seen once. These data were also filed under a second study, of human thymus T cells.

The sample consisted of thymocytes. The receptors derive from a boy under two years old with a congenital heart defect.

The CDR3 protein is CAISPGQGVYGYTF. The CDR3 DNA is TGTGCCATCTCCCCGGGACAGGGTGTCTATGGCTACACCTTC. The chain couples TRBV10-3 to TRBJ1-2; 9 positions agree with TRBD1. The CDR3 is 14 residues long. With 8 bases clipped from V and 4 bases from J, the junction kept 8 bases outside the gene matches. CDR1 and CDR2 from the germline V gene are ENHRY and SYGVKD.

This chain links TRBV10-3 with TRBJ1-1; D is ambiguous. V lost 7 bases to trimming and J lost 0 bases, with 12 bases between them. The germline V gene encodes CDR1 ENHRY and CDR2 SYGVKD. The CDR3 contains 14 residues. The DNA of the CDR3 is TGTGCCATCACTACAGAGGGTCTGAACACTGAAGCTTTCTTT. It yields the protein CAITTEGLNTEAFF.

In DNA, the CDR3 is TGTGCCAGCAGTTCACCTCCCGGGACAGGACTCACCAAGGATCAGCCCCAGCATTTT. It is translated as CASSSPPGTGLTKDQPQHF. The chain carries TRBV28 and TRBJ1-5, with 8 nucleotides matching TRBD1. V shed 4 bases, J shed 5 bases, and the junction held 19 bases outside the gene matches. Germline lookup yields CDR1 MDHEN and CDR2 SYDVKM. The CDR3 is 19 residues long. The entire variable domain, with the rest obtained from reference TRBV28 and TRBJ1-5, is as follows: DVKVTQSSRYLVKRTGEKVFLECVQDMDHENMFWYRQDPGLGLRLIYFSYDVKMKEKGDIPEGYSVSREKKERFSLILESASTNQTSMYLCASSSPPGTGLTKDQPQHFGDGTRLSIL.

The chain recombines TRBV7-6 with TRBJ1-3, with a weak D call TRBD1 (5 bases). The CDR3 is made up of 18 amino acids. Germline assignment: CDR1 SGHVS and CDR2 FNYEAQ. The V gene lost 3 bases and the J gene lost 0 bases, with 18 bases spanning the gap. The DNA for the CDR3 is TGTGCCAGCAGCTTCCTCAGCAGGGAAGGACCCTCTGGAAACACCATATATTTT. Translated, it gives CASSFLSREGPSGNTIYF.

The gene calls are TRBV5-1 and TRBJ2-3; 7 nucleotides line up with TRBD2. Germline V gene sequence: CDR1 SGHRS, CDR2 YFSETQ. V shed 0 bases and J 2 bases; nucleotides not matched to a gene: 3. The CDR3 is made up of 15 amino acids. CDR3 in amino acids: CASSLGGGLTDTQYF. The CDR3 coding sequence is TGCGCCAGCAGCTTGGGCGGGGGACTCACAGATACGCAGTATTTT. The variable domain in full, completed from reference TRBV5-1 and TRBJ2-3, reads KAGVTQTPRYLIKTRGQQVTLSCSPISGHRSVSWYQQTPGQGLQFLFEYFSETQRNKGNFPGRFSGRQFSNSRSEMNVSTLELGDSALYLCASSLGGGLTDTQYFGPGTRLTVL.

V gene TRBV7-9 combines with J gene TRBJ2-7, with a possible D match to TRBD1 (6 bases). This CDR3 comprises 15 residues. Trimming removed 6 bases at V and 2 bases at J, with 17 bases between. Germline CDR1 reads SEHNR; CDR2 reads FQNEAQ (reference sequence). The DNA of the CDR3 is TGTGCCAGCAGGGACGGCAGGGGATTGACCTACGAGCAGTACTTC. Protein: CASRDGRGLTYEQYF.

CDR3 nucleotides: TGCGCCAGCAGCTTGAGCGGCGGGGAGCACACAGATACGCAGTATTTT. Residues: CASSLSGGEHTDTQYF. V gene TRBV5-1 combines with J gene TRBJ2-3; tentative D call: TRBD2 (6 bases). Deletions cut 1 base from V and 2 bases from J, with 14 bases between. Germline CDR1 SGHRS, CDR2 YFSETQ. This CDR3 is 16 amino acids long.

This chain connects TRBV6-1 to TRBJ2-7; D is ambiguous. CDR3 length: 15 amino acids. V was pared by 2 bases and J by 7 bases, with 18 bases between. Germline V gene data show CDR1 as MNHNS and CDR2 as SASEGT. The DNA for the CDR3 is TGTGCCAGCAGTGAAAAGAACGTAGCCGCCGGAGAGCAGTACTTC. Amino acids: CASSEKNVAAGEQYF.

This rearrangement joins TRBV28 to TRBJ2-5; TRBD2 aligns across 9 bases. J gave up 3 bases and V 3 bases, and 5 bases lay outside the gene matches. Germline CDR1 is MDHEN and CDR2 is SYDVKM. CDR3 length: 15 amino acids. The CDR3 here is CASSLRLAVEETQYF. CDR3 DNA sequence: TGTGCCAGCAGTTTGAGACTAGCGGTCGAAGAGACCCAGTACTTC. Variable domain in full (rest from reference TRBV28 and TRBJ2-5): DVKVTQSSRYLVKRTGEKVFLECVQDMDHENMFWYRQDPGLGLRLIYFSYDVKMKEKGDIPEGYSVSREKKERFSLILESASTNQTSMYLCASSLRLAVEETQYFGPGTRLLVL.

The J gene is TRBJ2-3, the V gene TRBV7-2; D is unclear. V was pared by 4 bases and J by 1 base, with 18 bases between. This CDR3 spans 17 amino acids. Germline CDR1 reads SGHTA; CDR2 reads FQGNSA. CDR3 in amino acids: CASSSCTFEKCTDTQYF. The CDR3 bases are TGTGCCAGCAGCTCCTGCACCTTCGAGAAATGCACAGATACGCAGTATTTT. The whole variable domain, filled in from reference TRBV7-2 and TRBJ2-3, reads GAGVSQSPSNKVTEKGKDVELRCDPISGHTALYWYRQSLGQGLEFLIYFQGNSAPDKSGLPSDRFSAERTGGSVSTLTIQRTQQEDSAVYLCASSSCTFEKCTDTQYFGPGTRLTVL.

The chain carries TRBV10-3 and TRBJ2-3; D perhaps matches TRBD2 (5 bases). Trimming shortened V by 10 bases and J by 6 bases, and 17 bases separated the two germline ends. Germline CDR1 and CDR2: ENHRY and SYGVKD. The CDR3 runs 13 residues. In DNA form, the CDR3 reads TGTGCCACCCGGGATAACGGTATCGATACGCAGTATTTT. Amino acids: CATRDNGIDTQYF.

The CDR3 DNA sequence: TGTGCCAGCAGACGGGAGTGGGGCAATGAGCAGTTCTTC. Amino acids: CASRREWGNEQFF. This rearrangement joins TRBV28 to TRBJ2-1; possible D gene TRBD2, 6 bases. Germline assignment: CDR1 MDHEN and CDR2 SYDVKM. CDR3 length: 13 residues. Trimming pared 6 bases from V and 6 bases from J, leaving 12 bases between.

This chain uses TRBV11-2 with TRBJ2-2; the match to TRBD2 covers 7 bases. The CDR3 loop spans 16 amino acids. J gave up 7 bases and V 5 bases, and 13 bases lay outside the gene matches. In germline, CDR1 is SGHAT, CDR2 FQNNGV. The CDR3 DNA sequence: TGTGCCAGCAGCCACCGACTAGCCGGTATTGGCGGGGAGCTGTTTTTT. Its translation: CASSHRLAGIGGELFF. The full variable domain, in which reference TRBV11-2 and TRBJ2-2 provide the parts outside the CDR3, is EAGVAQSPRYKIIEKRQSVAFWCNPISGHATLYWYQQILGQGPKLLIQFQNNGVVDDSQLPKDRFSAERLKGVDSTLKIQPAKLEDSAVYLCASSHRLAGIGGELFFGEGSRLTVL.

The V call is TRBV29-1, the J call TRBJ2-7; 7 bases fit TRBD1. V dropped 4 bases and J dropped 3; count of bases not matched to a gene: 6. Germline values: CDR1 SQVTM, CDR2 ANQGSEA. The CDR3 consists of 13 residues. The CDR3 DNA follows: TGCAGCGTTGTTGTCAGGGGGATCTACGAGCAGTACTTC. The encoded protein is CSVVVRGIYEQYF.

This chain uses TRBV21-1 with TRBJ2-3; the table's D gene call, TRBD2, was not cross checked with the DNA. TRBV21-1 is flagged as a pseudogene. The CDR3 runs to 16 residues. CDR3 residues: CASSKFSGRATDTQYF. The CDR3 DNA reads TGTGCCAGCAGCAAGTTTAGCGGGAGGGCAACAGATACGCAGTATTTT.

The gene calls are TRBV2 and TRBJ1-4; possible D gene TRBD1, 5 bases. V dropped 6 bases and J dropped 3 bases, with 14 bases sitting between them. CDR3 length: 15 residues. Germline assignment: CDR1 SNHLY and CDR2 FYNNEI. The CDR3 region has the DNA TGTGCCAGCAGGAGTGCGGGGGGGTCTAATGAAAAACTGTTTTTT. Amino acid sequence: CASRSAGGSNEKLFF.

The chain recombines TRBV5-1 with TRBJ2-2; possibly TRBD2 for D (6 bases). The V gene's germline CDR1 is SGHRS and CDR2 YFSETQ. Trimming pared 3 bases from V and 1 base from J, leaving 13 bases between. The CDR3 totals 16 residues. CDR3 region: CASSWHGRENTGELFF. The DNA for the CDR3 is TGCGCCAGCAGCTGGCATGGGCGGGAGAACACCGGGGAGCTGTTTTTT. The full variable domain, its missing parts supplied by reference TRBV5-1 and TRBJ2-2, is KAGVTQTPRYLIKTRGQQVTLSCSPISGHRSVSWYQQTPGQGLQFLFEYFSETQRNKGNFPGRFSGRQFSNSRSEMNVSTLELGDSALYLCASSWHGRENTGELFFGEGSRLTVL.

The rearrangement joins TRBV10-3 to TRBJ2-3; unclear D gene. V was trimmed by 11 bases and J by 0 bases, leaving 12 bases between them. The CDR3 is 13 amino acids. Per germline, CDR1 ENHRY and CDR2 SYGVKD. The CDR3 is CALQAHSTDTQYF. CDR3 DNA: TGTGCCCTTCAAGCCCACAGCACAGATACGCAGTATTTT.